This entry lists 30 T cell receptor beta chains sequenced from one sample in a study of shared clonotypes between healthy human individuals. Libraries were prepared by immunoSEQ multiplex PCR; TCRdb keeps only in-frame clonotypes and omits some of them. The sample consists of roughly 1,500,000 clones, 98% to 99% of them appearing once. Sequencing input: naive CD4+ T cells sorted from blood. The subset is: CD45RA+ positively selected. These receptor sequences come from a young man in good health.

CDR3: CAISEYSGRETQYF. CDR3 sequence (DNA): TGTGCCATCAGTGAATATAGTGGCAGAGAGACCCAGTACTTC. The chain recombines TRBV10-3 with TRBJ2-5, with D uncertain. The CDR3 is 14 residues long. The germline CDR1 and CDR2 sequences are ENHRY and SYGVKD. The ends were cut back, 3 bases at V and 4 bases at J, with 12 bases in the middle.

The chain combines TRBV30 with TRBJ1-2; D is ambiguous. Trimming shortened V by 0 bases and J by 7 bases, and 6 bases separated the two germline ends. The V gene's germline CDR1 is GTSNPN and CDR2 SVGIG (reference sequence). The CDR3 length is 11 residues. Here the CDR3 DNA reads TGTGCCTGGAGTGTAGTAGGTGGCTACACCTTC. It yields the protein CAWSVVGGYTF. The whole variable domain, filled in from reference TRBV30 and TRBJ1-2, reads SQTIHQWPATLVQPVGSPLSLECTVEGTSNPNLYWYRQAAGRGLQLLFYSVGIGQISSEVPQNLSASRPQDRQFILSSKKLLLSDSGFYLCAWSVVGGYTFGSGTRLTVV.

The chain joins TRBV5-1 to TRBJ2-7, with D possibly being TRBD2 (5 bases). V was cut by 6 bases and J by 2 bases, with 15 bases left in between. Germline assignment: CDR1 SGHRS and CDR2 YFSETQ. This CDR3 is 14 amino acids long. The DNA for the CDR3 is TGCGCCAGCATCCAGGCCCCCGGGGCCTACGAGCAGTACTTC. Amino acids: CASIQAPGAYEQYF.

The chain is built from TRBV7-2 and TRBJ2-7, with 7 bases lining up with TRBD1. J gave up 2 bases and V 5 bases, and 6 bases lay outside the gene matches. This CDR3 has 14 residues. CDR1 is SGHTA, CDR2 FQGNSA, per germline. CDR3 coding DNA: TGTGCCAGCAGCGAGAGACAGGGCACCTACGAGCAGTACTTC. Protein: CASSERQGTYEQYF.

The chain carries TRBV7-2 and TRBJ2-1, with D possibly being TRBD2 (5 bases). Germline CDR1 is SGHTA and CDR2 is FQGNSA. Between the trimmed V and J ends, which lost 3 bases and 5 bases, there was a span of 8 bases. The CDR3 runs 13 residues. The CDR3 sequence: CASSFLANNEQFF. The CDR3 region has the DNA TGTGCCAGCAGCTTTCTAGCAAACAATGAGCAGTTCTTC.

The V gene is TRBV2, the J gene TRBJ2-7, with 7 bases aligning to TRBD2. The V gene end was trimmed by 6 bases and the J gene end by 2 bases; junction bases not matched to a gene: 7. This CDR3 comprises 14 residues. CDR1 is SNHLY, CDR2 FYNNEI, per germline. In DNA, the CDR3 is TGTGCCAGCAGGGTAGGGACTACCACCTACGAGCAGTACTTC. It is translated as CASRVGTTTYEQYF. The whole variable domain, filled in from reference TRBV2 and TRBJ2-7, reads EPEVTQTPSHQVTQMGQEVILRCVPISNHLYFYWYRQILGQKVEFLVSFYNNEISEKSEIFDDQFSVERPDGSNFTLKIRSTKLEDSAMYFCASRVGTTTYEQYFGPGTRLTVT.

CDR3 in DNA: TGTGCCAGCAGCCACCGACTCGAACCTCGGAATGAGCAGTTCTTC. Translation gives CASSHRLEPRNEQFF. V usage is TRBV14 and J usage is TRBJ2-1; D gene uncertain. The V end lost 3 bases, the J end lost 7 bases, and 16 bases lay between the germline ends. The germline gives CDR1 SGHDN, CDR2 FVKESK. The CDR3 is 15 amino acids.

The rearrangement uses TRBV10-3 and TRBJ2-3; 9 nucleotides line up with TRBD1. The CDR3 has 16 amino acids. Germline V lookup: CDR1 ENHRY, CDR2 SYGVKD. J was trimmed by 2 bases and V by 11 bases; bases with no gene match: 14. The CDR3 nucleotides are TGTGCCTCCCGAGGGGACAGGGTCCCTCTCACAGATACGCAGTATTTT. As protein: CASRGDRVPLTDTQYF.

A word on this clone: The same CDR3 is also encoded by other DNA sequences in this sample. The chain couples TRBV29-1 to TRBJ2-3; D unclear. Germline V gene data show CDR1 as SQVTM and CDR2 as ANQGSEA. Deletions cut 7 bases from V and 1 base from J, with 3 bases between. The CDR3 consists of 10 residues. The CDR3 coding sequence is TGCAGCGCGGGCACAGATACGCAGTATTTT. Amino acid sequence: CSAGTDTQYF.

V is TRBV28 and J is TRBJ2-5; D unclear. This CDR3 is 13 amino acids long. CDR1 and CDR2 from the germline V gene are MDHEN and SYDVKM. V dropped 4 bases and J dropped 5 bases, with 11 bases sitting between them. The CDR3 DNA is TGTGCCAGCAGTTCAACCCTGAGGGAGACCCAGTACTTC. It specifies CASSSTLRETQYF.

This clone appeared a single time. V and J are TRBV6-6 and TRBJ1-4; D remains ambiguous. This CDR3 has 12 residues. Germline CDR1 is MNHNY and CDR2 is SVGAGI (reference sequence). V shed 2 bases and J shed 7 bases, with 5 bases lying between them. The CDR3 nucleotides read TGTGCCAGCAGTTACCCGTCTGAAAAACTGTTTTTT. It yields the protein CASSYPSEKLFF.

The rearrangement joins TRBV27 to TRBJ1-5; no firm D call. CDR1 is MNHEY and CDR2 is SMNVEV in the germline V gene (reference sequence). The CDR3 runs 14 residues. The V end lost 6 bases, the J end lost 5 bases, and 14 bases lay between the germline ends. CDR3 in DNA: TGTGCCAGCAGGCCCTTTCAGAATTATCAGCCCCAGCATTTT. Translated: CASRPFQNYQPQHF.

The V and J genes are TRBV6-5 and TRBJ1-3, with TRBD1 as a possible D gene (5 bases). CDR3 length equals 15 residues. Germline V gene lookup returns CDR1 MNHEY and CDR2 SVGAGI. Trimming cost V 6 bases and J 4 bases, with 16 bases left between them. The CDR3 DNA reads as TGTGCCAGCAGAGAACCCAGGGTTTCAGGAAACACCATATATTTT. Protein product: CASREPRVSGNTIYF.

The chain recombines TRBV7-8 with TRBJ2-1; D may be TRBD1 or TRBD2 (5 bases each). The germline gives CDR1 SGHVS, CDR2 FQNEAQ. The CDR3 is made up of 15 amino acids. Deletions cut 5 bases from V and 6 bases from J, with 17 bases between. In DNA, the CDR3 is TGTGCCAGCAGCCGACCGGGACGGAACGCCAATGAGCAGTTCTTC. Translated, it gives CASSRPGRNANEQFF.

CDR3 in amino acids: CAWSVRNWGQPQHF. CDR3 coding DNA: TGTGCCTGGAGTGTACGTAACTGGGGTCAGCCCCAGCATTTT. The genes are TRBV30 and TRBJ1-5, with D unclear. The germline V gene has CDR1 GTSNPN and CDR2 SVGIG (reference sequence). V dropped 0 bases and J dropped 6 bases, with 12 bases sitting between them. This CDR3 has 14 amino acids.

V is TRBV6-5 and J is TRBJ2-5; possibly TRBD1 for D (7 bases). The length of the CDR3 is 15 residues. Trimming removed 4 bases at V and 1 base at J, with 13 bases between. Germline loops: CDR1 MNHEY, CDR2 SVGAGI. Here the CDR3 reads CASSSQGGGQETQYF. The CDR3 DNA reads TGTGCCAGCAGTTCGCAGGGGGGAGGCCAAGAGACCCAGTACTTC.

J is TRBJ2-1 and V is TRBV18; D possibly corresponds to TRBD1 (5 bases). There are 17 residues in the CDR3. Per the germline V gene, CDR1 is KGHSH and CDR2 is LQKENI. V gave up 0 bases and J gave up 3 bases, with 15 bases separating them. CDR3 sequence: CASSPPSRARIYNEQFF. CDR3 DNA sequence: TGTGCCAGCTCACCACCGAGCAGGGCTCGAATCTACAATGAGCAGTTCTTC.

Concerning this clone itself: One junction end disagrees with the germline gene, perhaps due to a read error. The chain combines TRBV18 with TRBJ2-7; D is uncertain. Looked up from germline, CDR1 is KGHSH and CDR2 is LQKENI. The CDR3 extends over 13 amino acids. CDR3 region: CASSSPPGLEQYF. The CDR3 bases are TGTGCCAGCTCATCACCGCCCGGGCTCGAGCAGTACTTC.

The rearrangement links TRBV5-1 to TRBJ2-3, with TRBD2 matching 11 bases. There are 19 residues in the CDR3. The germline V gene has CDR1 SGHRS and CDR2 YFSETQ. J lost 2 bases, V lost 3 bases, and 14 bases had no gene match. CDR3 protein: CASSSGLAGLRSPTDTQYF. Here the CDR3 DNA reads TGCGCCAGCAGCTCCGGACTAGCGGGCCTACGGAGTCCCACAGATACGCAGTATTTT. Together with reference TRBV5-1 and TRBJ2-3, the CDR3 gives the full variable domain: KAGVTQTPRYLIKTRGQQVTLSCSPISGHRSVSWYQQTPGQGLQFLFEYFSETQRNKGNFPGRFSGRQFSNSRSEMNVSTLELGDSALYLCASSSGLAGLRSPTDTQYFGPGTRLTVL.

The J gene is TRBJ2-7, the V gene TRBV6-5, with a possible D match to TRBD1 (6 bases). Germline values: CDR1 MNHEY, CDR2 SVGAGI. The germline V and J ends were trimmed by 7 bases and 3 bases, with 16 bases remaining between them. This CDR3 has 14 residues. CDR3 DNA sequence: TGTGCCAGCACCCTACGGCCAGGGGTCTACGAGCAGTACTTC. Its protein is CASTLRPGVYEQYF.

The V call is TRBV10-3, the J call TRBJ2-1; 10 bases are shared with TRBD2. Germline CDR1 and CDR2: ENHRY and SYGVKD. The CDR3 totals 14 residues. Trimming cost V 8 bases and J 6 bases; bases outside gene matches: 7. CDR3 sequence reads: CAISASGSVNEQFF. In nucleotides, the CDR3 is TGTGCCATCTCGGCTAGCGGGAGTGTCAATGAGCAGTTCTTC.

The V and J genes are TRBV15 and TRBJ2-1; a possible D gene is TRBD2 (6 bases). From germline, CDR1 is LNHNV and CDR2 YYDKDF (reference sequence). Trimming shortened V by 3 bases and J by 6 bases, and 15 bases separated the two germline ends. The CDR3 covers 15 residues. In DNA, the CDR3 is TGTGCCACCAGCAGCCCTACTAGCTTGCTCAATGAGCAGTTCTTC. Translation: CATSSPTSLLNEQFF.

V and J are TRBV9 and TRBJ1-4; possible D gene TRBD1, 5 bases. From germline, CDR1 is SGDLS and CDR2 YYNGEE. This CDR3 has 15 residues. The germline V and J ends were trimmed by 2 bases and 3 bases, with 11 bases remaining between them. The CDR3 spells CASSVSHRPNEKLFF. As DNA, the CDR3 is TGTGCCAGCAGCGTGTCTCACAGGCCTAATGAAAAACTGTTTTTT.

This chain links TRBV27 with TRBJ1-5; D is ambiguous. In germline, CDR1 is MNHEY, CDR2 SMNVEV (reference sequence). This CDR3 is 14 amino acids long. The V gene lost 5 bases and the J gene lost 3 bases, with 11 bases spanning the gap. The CDR3 protein is CASSPRSFNQPQHF. The DNA of the CDR3 is TGTGCCAGCAGTCCCCGCAGCTTCAATCAGCCCCAGCATTTT.

J is TRBJ2-1 and V is TRBV7-2; no reliable D call. CDR3 length: 14 residues. Germline V gene lookup returns CDR1 SGHTA and CDR2 FQGNSA. V was cut by 4 bases and J by 0 bases, with 7 bases left in between. This CDR3 reads CASSSPTSYNEQFF. The CDR3 bases are TGTGCCAGCAGCTCCCCCACCTCCTACAATGAGCAGTTCTTC.

This clone was observed a single time. V usage is TRBV6-5 and J usage is TRBJ2-7; D ambiguous. V lost 7 bases and J lost 0, with 10 bases in between. This CDR3 is built from 13 residues. The germline CDR1 and CDR2 sequences are MNHEY and SVGAGI. CDR3 amino acids: CASKTRVSYEQYF. The CDR3 DNA is TGTGCCAGCAAGACCCGGGTCTCCTACGAGCAGTACTTC.

The J gene is TRBJ1-4, the V gene TRBV7-9, with a possible D match to TRBD1 (5 bases). This CDR3 is built from 14 residues. Trimming pared 1 base from V and 7 bases from J, leaving 10 bases between. Germline V gene data show CDR1 as SEHNR and CDR2 as FQNEAQ (reference sequence). The CDR3 DNA reads as TGTGCCAGCAGCTTAGTGCAGGGTGGTGAAAAACTGTTTTTT. Protein sequence: CASSLVQGGEKLFF.

The rearrangement uses TRBV7-2 and TRBJ2-7, with 8 bases matching TRBD2. Looked up from germline, CDR1 is SGHTA and CDR2 is FQGNSA. V shed 6 bases, J shed 9 bases, and the junction held 22 bases outside the gene matches. CDR3 length: 17 residues. This CDR3 is CASSWSSGMGGSSGQYF. CDR3 DNA sequence: TGTGCCAGCAGTTGGAGTAGCGGGATGGGAGGGAGTTCGGGGCAGTACTTC.

Details on this clone: This sample includes further DNA sequences coding for the same CDR3. The rearrangement joins TRBV9 to TRBJ2-3; no reliable D call. Deletions cut 1 base from V and 6 bases from J, with 12 bases between. The length of the CDR3 is 14 residues. From germline, CDR1 is SGDLS and CDR2 YYNGEE. The CDR3 here is CASSVNGRADTQYF. In DNA, the CDR3 is TGTGCCAGCAGCGTAAATGGTAGGGCTGATACGCAGTATTTT.

Only one count was recorded for this clone. The chain recombines TRBV5-1 with TRBJ2-7; possibly TRBD1 for D (6 bases). The CDR3 runs 14 residues. Germline CDR1 SGHRS, CDR2 YFSETQ. The V and J ends lost 5 bases and 0 bases respectively, with 12 bases between them. Here the CDR3 reads CASRRGTGSYEQYF. CDR3 DNA sequence: TGCGCCAGCAGGAGGGGGACGGGCTCCTACGAGCAGTACTTC.